This T cell receptor beta chain was captured by sequencing in a study of T cell clonality in common variable immunodeficiency. Most patients and controls had Caucasian heritage. Generated by immunoSEQ multiplex PCR, the TCRdb table keeps only in-frame clones and is missing some. Altogether fewer than 30,000 clones were found in the sample, and no singletons occur. Trimming removed 8 bases from V and 2 bases from J, with 25 bases in between. The CDR3 runs 17 residues. The germline V gene has CDR1 SNHLY and CDR2 FYNNEI. A note on this clone: Its antigen is not identified. The read stops 3 residues short of the end of the CDR3; the missing end is completed from the germline J gene.

The study's findings and limits: CVID patient heterogeneity limited repertoire-clinical complication correlations. Common variable immunodeficiency TCR beta sequences reportedly had fewer deletions and N-nucleotide insertions. Authors noted CVID clonality's cause needs subpopulation repertoire sequencing.

The sample consisted of peripheral blood mononuclear cells. This chain connects TRBV2 to TRBJ2-7; D perhaps matches TRBD2 (7 bases). This clonotype originated in a human donor with common variable immunodeficiency. CDR3 DNA (partial): TGTGCCAGCGAGGTTGGCGGGGGCGTACGCAAACCCTACGAG. Protein sequence: CASEVGGGVRKPYE. The entire CDR3 sequence reads CASEVGGGVRKPYEQYF.